The clone carrying this T cell receptor beta chain was detected many times. Its antigen is undetermined. Specified time point: healthy volunteer bleed at 2 weeks. Before extraction, the whole blood was not fractionated, and total RNA was taken from it. The CDR3 contains 13 residues. CDR1 is SNHLY and CDR2 is FYNNEI in the germline V gene. The sample is drawn from a study of human T cells and chemical hapten exposure. Study as a whole: Minor pooled library volume differences mainly drove per-sample TCR yield variation.

Whole-study results and caveats: TCRs above 1 in 1000 frequency did not change with DPC sensitization.

The library attached unique molecular identifiers to individual cDNA molecules. Methods used by the authors: Counts of TCRs in each sample centred on a median of around 99,000 and extended from around 25,000 to 690,000. TCRdb processed the RACE reads anew with MiXCR; each CDR3 protein has one entry. The V and J calls, along with clone size, are taken from TCRdb and not from the paper's own processing. The sample contains approximately 44,000 distinct CDR3 sequences, 3.5% to 4.5% of which appear only once. The TCR comes from a human donor in good health. Some clones in this sample may be carry-over from other donors' samples. This sequence joins TRBV2 and TRBJ2-3; D may match TRBD1 or TRBD2 (6 bases each). The sample taken for sequencing was whole blood. The CDR3 bases are TGTGCGAGGGGGGCTCCCGGTGCAGATACGCAGTATTTT. Its protein product is CARGAPGADTQYF.